This is a list of T cell receptor beta chains from one sample in a study of blood T cell repertoires in COVID-19. The repertoire was sequenced with immunoSEQ multiplex PCR; TCRdb's copy has only in-frame clones and lacks some. The table has some 220,000 clones, 75% to 85% seen once. The sequencing sample was made of peripheral blood. The source is a human donor in a cohort sampled during active COVID-19. The CDR3 runs from the conserved cysteine through the conserved F or W. The D gene is left open where the match is weak. Rows may omit the clone size; those that give it use once, few, many or a size class.

-	TRBV10-3	TRBJ2-3	-	TGTGCCACTAGGGACTCCACCGCGGCAGATACGCAGTATTTT	CATRDSTAADTQYF
-	TRBV11-2	TRBJ1-4	-	TGTGCCAGCAGCTTCGACAGCGTGAATGAAAAACTGTTTTTT	CASSFDSVNEKLFF
-	TRBV7-9	TRBJ1-1	TRBD1	TGTGCCAGCAGCTTAAGACAGGGGGTGCTTGAAGCTTTCTTT	CASSLRQGVLEAFF
once	TRBV3-1/TRBV3-2	TRBJ1-1	-	TGTGCCAGCAGCCAGGGGGCTCACACTGAAGCTTTCTTT	CASSQGAHTEAFF
-	TRBV13	TRBJ2-1	-	TGTGCCAGCAGCTTATGGGAGAATGAGCAGTTCTTC	CASSLWENEQFF
-	TRBV18	TRBJ1-5	TRBD1	TGTGCCAGCTCACGGGCGGACAGGGAGGATCAGCCCCAGCATTTT	CASSRADREDQPQHF
once	TRBV27	TRBJ2-5	-	TGTGCCAGCAGTCTCACTCCGGGTACGCCCCAAGAGACCCAGTACTTC	CASSLTPGTPQETQYF
-	TRBV5-1	TRBJ1-1	-	TGCGCCAGCAGCTCCTCGGGGGGACTGGACACTGAAGCTTTCTTT	CASSSSGGLDTEAFF
-	TRBV7-9	TRBJ2-3	TRBD2	TGTGCCAGCAGACAGAGACTAGCGGGGGGGCAAGATACGCAGTATTTT	CASRQRLAGGQDTQYF
-	TRBV11-2	TRBJ2-1	-	TGTGCCAGCAGCTCCGCGGGGGCGGGAAATGAGCAGTTCTTC	CASSSAGAGNEQFF
once	TRBV7-6	TRBJ1-6	-	TGTGCCAGCAGCTTAGACAGGGAATCACCCCTCCACTTT	CASSLDRESPLHF
-	TRBV6-4	TRBJ1-6	TRBD1	TGTGCCAGCAGTGACCTAGGACAGGGAAATTCACCCCTCCACTTT	CASSDLGQGNSPLHF
-	TRBV9	TRBJ1-1	-	TGTGCCAGCAGCGTAGTGTCAGGGTGGGACACTGAAGCTTTCTTT	CASSVVSGWDTEAFF
-	TRBV28	TRBJ1-2	-	TGTGCCAGCAGTTTACAACAGGTCGGTGGCTACACCTTC	CASSLQQVGGYTF
-	TRBV3-1/TRBV3-2	TRBJ1-4	-	TGTGCCAGCAGCCAATCGGAGACCCGATCCGGAAAACTGTTTTTT	CASSQSETRSGKLFF
-	TRBV3-1/TRBV3-2	TRBJ1-3	TRBD1	TGTGCCAGCAGCCAAGCCAGGGGGCCTGGAAACACCATATATTTT	CASSQARGPGNTIYF
-	TRBV12-5	TRBJ1-6	-	TGTGCTAGTGGTTTGTGGGGGGATTCACCCCTCCACTTT	CASGLWGDSPLHF
-	TRBV14	TRBJ2-1	TRBD1	TGTGCCAGCAGCCAAGTTCCGGGACAGGGCGACAATGAGCAGTTCTTC	CASSQVPGQGDNEQFF
-	TRBV6-5	TRBJ2-7	TRBD2	TGTGCCAGCTTTAGCGGGGGTTCCTACGAGCAGTACTTC	CASFSGGSYEQYF
-	TRBV7-2	TRBJ2-5	-	TGTGCCAGCAGCTTAAGAGCGGTACGGGGAGAGACCCAGTACTTC	CASSLRAVRGETQYF
-	TRBV7-9	TRBJ1-4	TRBD1	TGTGCCAGCAGCTCCAGGGACAGCGATAATGAAAAACTGTTTTTT	CASSSRDSDNEKLFF
-	TRBV19	TRBJ1-1	-	TGTGCCACTAGCGGGGGAGTGGGGTACACTGAAGCTTTCTTT	CATSGGVGYTEAFF